The T cell receptor beta chain described here comes from a study of T cells after yellow fever vaccination. The CDR3 runs to 14 residues. CDR1 and CDR2 (germline): KGHSH, LQKENI. V was cut by 6 bases and J by 1 base, with 12 bases left in between. Study findings and constraints: Post-booster repertoires again held most primary-vaccination clones (roughly 96% CD4, 75% to 90% CD8).

TCRdb re-analysed the 5' RACE reads in MiXCR, keeping a single row per CDR3 protein. The top ten hold approximately 14% of the sample, which has roughly 500,000 distinct CDR3 sequences, over 15% seen once. About this clonotype: Antigen: not known.

This sample comprised PBMCs, obtained 15 days after the yellow fever booster vaccination. The V gene is TRBV18, the J gene TRBJ2-5; D may be TRBD1 (5 bases). This clonotype originated in a man in his thirties or forties who received the YFV17D yellow fever vaccine. In DNA form, the CDR3 reads TGTGCCAGCTCCCCGATAGGGGCCCAAGAGACCCAGTACTTC. It codes for CASSPIGAQETQYF.